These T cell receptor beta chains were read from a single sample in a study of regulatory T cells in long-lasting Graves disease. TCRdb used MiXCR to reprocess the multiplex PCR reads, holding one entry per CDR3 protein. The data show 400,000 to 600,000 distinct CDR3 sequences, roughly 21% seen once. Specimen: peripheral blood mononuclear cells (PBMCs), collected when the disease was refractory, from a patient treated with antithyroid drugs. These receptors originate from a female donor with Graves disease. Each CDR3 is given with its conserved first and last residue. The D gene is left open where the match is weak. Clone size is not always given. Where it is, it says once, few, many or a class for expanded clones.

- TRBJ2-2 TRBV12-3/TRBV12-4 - TGTGCCAGCAGCCGGCGTGGAGGGACGAACACCGGGGAGCTGTTTTTT CASSRRGGTNTGELFF
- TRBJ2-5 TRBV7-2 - TGTGCCAGCAGCTTAGCTCTCAGCCCCCAAGAGACCCAGTACTTC CASSLALSPQETQYF
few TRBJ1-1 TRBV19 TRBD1 TGTGCCAGTAGTATTCTCACAGGGGCAGGGGCAAGCTTCTTT CASSILTGAGASFF
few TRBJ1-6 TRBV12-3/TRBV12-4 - TGTGCCAGCAGTTTAATACAGGGCCTTGAATCACCCCTCCACTTT CASSLIQGLESPLHF
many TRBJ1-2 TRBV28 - TGTGCCAGCAGTTTATACAGATTGGACAGACCAAGCTATGGCTACACCTTC CASSLYRLDRPSYGYTF
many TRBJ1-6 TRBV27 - TGTGCCAGCAAGGGAGGGACCTCCTATAATTCACCCCTCCACTTT CASKGGTSYNSPLHF
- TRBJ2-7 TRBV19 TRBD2 TGTGCCAGTAGTAGCCCGCAGGGAGGAGCGGGGGTTTACGAGCAGTACTTC CASSSPQGGAGVYEQYF
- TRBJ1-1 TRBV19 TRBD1 TGTGCCAGTAGTCCGGGACAGCTAGCTAAGGGGGAAGCTTTCTTT CASSPGQLAKGEAFF
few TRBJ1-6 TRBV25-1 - TGTGCCAGCAGATACAGAGGGTATAATTCACCCCTCCACTTT CASRYRGYNSPLHF
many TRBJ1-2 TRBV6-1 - TGTGCCAGCAGTGAAGATTGGGCAGTCTATGGCTACACCTTC CASSEDWAVYGYTF
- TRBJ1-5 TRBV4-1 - TGCGCCAGCAGCCAATATCAGGACAGTAATCAGCCCCAGCATTTT CASSQYQDSNQPQHF
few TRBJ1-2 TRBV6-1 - TGTGCCAGCAGCGGGACGGTCGACTATGGCTACACCTTC CASSGTVDYGYTF
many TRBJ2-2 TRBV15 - TGTGCCACCAGCAGAGTGAAGAACACCGGGGAGCTGTTTTTT CATSRVKNTGELFF
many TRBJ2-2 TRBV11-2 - TGTGCCAGCAGCCCTGACGGTAGTACCGGGGAGCTGTTTTTT CASSPDGSTGELFF
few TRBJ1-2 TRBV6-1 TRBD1 TGTGCCAGCTCTACAGGGGGGGGCAGGAGAATGTATGGCTACACCTTC CASSTGGGRRMYGYTF
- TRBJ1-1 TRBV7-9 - TGTGCCAGCAGCTTCGAGGGCCGTTCCCCTGAAGCTTTCTTT CASSFEGRSPEAFF
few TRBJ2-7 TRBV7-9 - TGTGCCAGCAGCTTAGCGGCCCTGGGATCAGGTTACGAGCAGTACTTC CASSLAALGSGYEQYF
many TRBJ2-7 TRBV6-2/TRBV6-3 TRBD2 TGTGCCAGCAGTTACTCGCCGGGAGGATCTTACGAGCAGTACTTC CASSYSPGGSYEQYF
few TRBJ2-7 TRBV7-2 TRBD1 TGTGCCAGCAGCTTAGAGTCGGGACAGGGCGTTTACGAGCAGTACTTC CASSLESGQGVYEQYF
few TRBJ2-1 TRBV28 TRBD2 TGTGCCAGCAGTAGCGGGAGTAATGAGCAGTTCTTC CASSSGSNEQFF
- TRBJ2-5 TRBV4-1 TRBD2 TGCGCCAGCAGCCAAGATCCCCCGGTAGCGGGAGGAGAGACCCAGTACTTC CASSQDPPVAGGETQYF
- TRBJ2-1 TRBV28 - TGTGCCAGCAGTCCCCCTAGCACTGAGCAGTTCTTC CASSPPSTEQFF
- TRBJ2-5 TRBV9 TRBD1 TGTGCCAGCAGCGTCGCTCCCGGGACAGGGCAAGAGACCCAGTACTTC CASSVAPGTGQETQYF
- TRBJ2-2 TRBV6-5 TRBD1 TGTGCCAGCAGTTCGATCCTGACAGGGGGGAATGCCGGGGAGCTGTTTTTT CASSSILTGGNAGELFF
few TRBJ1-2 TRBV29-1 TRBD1 TGCAGCGCCCGACAGGGGCATAACTATGGCTACACCTTC CSARQGHNYGYTF
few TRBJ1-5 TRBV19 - TGTGCCAGTAGTATATGGGGGCAACAGCCCCAGCATTTT CASSIWGQQPQHF
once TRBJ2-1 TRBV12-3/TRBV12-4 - TGTGCCAGCAGTAGATCTGGGGGCTTCAATGAGCAGTTCTTC CASSRSGGFNEQFF
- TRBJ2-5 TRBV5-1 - TGCGCCAGCACCCCTGGGCTAGAGAGCACATGGGTCCAAGAGACCCAGTACTTC CASTPGLESTWVQETQYF
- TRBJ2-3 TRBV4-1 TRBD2 TGCGCCAGCAGCCTATTGATGGTAGCGGGGGGGGACAGCACAGATACGCAGTATTTT CASSLLMVAGGDSTDTQYF
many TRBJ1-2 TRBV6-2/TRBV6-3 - TGTGCCAGCACCCCGGTGGGGGGCGCGAGCTATGGCTACACCTTC CASTPVGGASYGYTF
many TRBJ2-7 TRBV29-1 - TGCAGCGGCCAACTAAGCAACGAGCAGTACTTC CSGQLSNEQYF
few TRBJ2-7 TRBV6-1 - TGTGCCAGCAGTTACAGGTACCGCAGGGACACCCTGGGCTACGAGCAGTACTTC CASSYRYRRDTLGYEQYF
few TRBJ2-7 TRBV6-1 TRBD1 TGTGCCAGCAGTGACCCGACAGGGGAGCAGTACTTC CASSDPTGEQYF
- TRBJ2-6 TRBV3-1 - TGTGCCAGCAGCCAAGATGACCGCTCTGGGGCCAACGTCCTGACTTTC CASSQDDRSGANVLTF
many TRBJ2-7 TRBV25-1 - TGTGCCAGCGCAGGGTTCGTCGGCGAGCAGTACTTC CASAGFVGEQYF
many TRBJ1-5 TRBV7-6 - TGTGCCAGCAGCTTGGAGGCGACCCCCAATCAGCCCCAGCATTTT CASSLEATPNQPQHF
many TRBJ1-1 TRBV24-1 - TGTGCCACCAGCCGGGCCTCGGGGACTGAAGCTTTCTTT CATSRASGTEAFF
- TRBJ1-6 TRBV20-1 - TGCAGTGCTAGAGATGGAAAGGGAGAGCCCCTCCACTTT CSARDGKGEPLHF
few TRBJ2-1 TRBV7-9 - TGTGCCAGCAGCTTAATCTTGTACAATGAGCAGTTCTTC CASSLILYNEQFF
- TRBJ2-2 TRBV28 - TGTGCCAGCAGTTCTTACTGGGGCACCGGGGAGCTGTTTTTT CASSSYWGTGELFF
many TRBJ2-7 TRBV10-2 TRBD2 TGCGCCAGCAGTGAGGTTACTAGCGGACCCTACGAGCAGTACTTC CASSEVTSGPYEQYF
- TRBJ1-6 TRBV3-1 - TGTGCCAGCAGCCGAGACGGGGGCAATTCACCCCTCCACTTT CASSRDGGNSPLHF
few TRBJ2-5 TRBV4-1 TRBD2 TGCGCCAGCAGCCAACTAGCGGGGGGGAGAGAGACCCAGTACTTC CASSQLAGGRETQYF
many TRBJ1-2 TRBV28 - TGTGCCAGCAGAAGTTGGGGGATCACATATGGCTACACCTTC CASRSWGITYGYTF
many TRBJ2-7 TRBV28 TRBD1 TGTGCCAGCAGTTCCACACTCGGACAGGGCGGCTACGAGCAGTACTTC CASSSTLGQGGYEQYF
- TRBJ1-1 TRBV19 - TGTGCCAGTAGTAAGGCAGGCTTGGGCACTGAAGCTTTCTTT CASSKAGLGTEAFF
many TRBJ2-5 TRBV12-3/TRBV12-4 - TGTGCCAGCAGTTCTTACCTGGACAGTCAAGAGACCCAGTACTTC CASSSYLDSQETQYF
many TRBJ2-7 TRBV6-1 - TGTGCCAGCACCCCAGAGGTCACCTACGAGCAGTACTTC CASTPEVTYEQYF
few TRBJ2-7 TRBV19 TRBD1 TGTGCCTCTCGGCGGGACAGGGAATCCCACGAGCAGTACTTC CASRRDRESHEQYF
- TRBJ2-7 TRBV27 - TGTGCCAGCAGCGCAAAGCGGCCCTACGAGCAGTACTTC CASSAKRPYEQYF
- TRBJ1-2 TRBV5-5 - TGTGCCAGCAGCTTGGATCTTACCGAAGTAGCTAACTATGGCTACACCTTC CASSLDLTEVANYGYTF
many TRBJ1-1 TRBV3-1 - TGTGCCAGCAGCCAATGGGGCCTACAGAACACTGAAGCTTTCTTT CASSQWGLQNTEAFF